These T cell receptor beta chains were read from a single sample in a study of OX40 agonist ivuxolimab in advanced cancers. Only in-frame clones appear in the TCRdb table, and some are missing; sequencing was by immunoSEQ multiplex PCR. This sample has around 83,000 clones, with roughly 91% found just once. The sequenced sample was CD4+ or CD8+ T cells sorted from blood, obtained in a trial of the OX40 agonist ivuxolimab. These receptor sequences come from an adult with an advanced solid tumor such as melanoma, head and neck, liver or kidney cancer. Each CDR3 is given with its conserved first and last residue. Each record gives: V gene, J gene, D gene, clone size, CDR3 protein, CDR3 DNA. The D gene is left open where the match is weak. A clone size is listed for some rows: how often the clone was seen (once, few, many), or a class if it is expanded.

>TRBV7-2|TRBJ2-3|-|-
CASSMTSFTDTQYF
TGTGCCAGCAGCATGACTAGTTTTACAGATACGCAGTATTTT
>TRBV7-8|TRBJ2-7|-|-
CASSLVTGISYEQYF
TGTGCCAGCAGCTTAGTCACAGGGATCTCCTACGAGCAGTACTTC
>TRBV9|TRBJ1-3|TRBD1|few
CASSVEIQGTGNTIYF
TGTGCCAGCAGCGTAGAAATACAGGGGACAGGAAACACCATATATTTT
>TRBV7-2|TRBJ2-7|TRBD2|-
CASSLISGGSYEQYF
TGTGCCAGCAGCTTAATTAGCGGGGGATCCTACGAGCAGTACTTC
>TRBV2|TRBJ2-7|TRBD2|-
CASSERGLGHEQYF
TGTGCCAGCAGTGAGCGGGGGTTGGGCCACGAGCAGTACTTC
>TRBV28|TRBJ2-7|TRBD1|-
CASSLYAGGQAYEQYF
TGTGCCAGCAGTTTATATGCAGGGGGCCAAGCCTACGAGCAGTACTTC
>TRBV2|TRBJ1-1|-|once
CASSAGPVQNTEAFF
TGTGCCAGCAGTGCTGGCCCCGTACAGAACACTGAAGCTTTCTTT
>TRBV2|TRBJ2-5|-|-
CASRETSETQYF
TGTGCCAGCAGAGAGACATCGGAGACCCAGTACTTC
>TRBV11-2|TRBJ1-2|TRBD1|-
CASSQVGRGLVGYTF
TGTGCCAGCAGTCAAGTCGGCAGGGGGCTTGTTGGCTACACCTTC
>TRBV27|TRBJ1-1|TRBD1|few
CASSLRTGEAFF
TGTGCCAGCAGTTTAAGGACAGGGGAAGCTTTCTTT
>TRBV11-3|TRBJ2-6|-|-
CASSSGQFSGANVLTF
TGTGCCAGCAGCTCAGGACAGTTCTCTGGGGCCAACGTCCTGACTTTC
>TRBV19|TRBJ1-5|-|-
CASAQVPNQPQHF
TGTGCCAGTGCACAGGTACCTAATCAGCCCCAGCATTTT
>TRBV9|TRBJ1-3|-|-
CASSVAMDLGTGNTIYF
TGTGCCAGCAGCGTCGCCATGGACCTCGGGACTGGAAACACCATATATTTT
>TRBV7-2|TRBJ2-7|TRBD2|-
CASSSAGGRIQEQYF
TGTGCCAGCAGCTCCGCTGGCGGGAGGATTCAGGAGCAGTACTTC
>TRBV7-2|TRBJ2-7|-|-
CASSLGQGIPYEQYF
TGTGCCAGCAGCTTAGGGCAGGGGATCCCCTACGAGCAGTACTTC
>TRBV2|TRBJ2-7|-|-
CASSEGAGEQYF
TGTGCCAGCAGTGAGGGCGCCGGGGAGCAGTACTTC
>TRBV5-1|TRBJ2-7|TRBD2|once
CASGELAGYEQYF
TGCGCCAGCGGAGAGCTAGCGGGCTACGAGCAGTACTTC
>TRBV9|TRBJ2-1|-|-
CASSVPINNEQFF
TGTGCCAGCAGCGTTCCGATTAACAATGAGCAGTTCTTC
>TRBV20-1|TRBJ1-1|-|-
CSARGVTEAFF
TGCAGTGCTCGAGGGGTCACTGAAGCTTTCTTT
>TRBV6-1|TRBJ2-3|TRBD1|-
CASRDRNTDTQYF
TGTGCCAGTCGGGACAGAAACACAGATACGCAGTATTTT
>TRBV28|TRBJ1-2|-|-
CASRPQRSGNYGYTF
TGTGCCAGCAGACCGCAAAGGTCCGGAAACTATGGCTACACCTTC
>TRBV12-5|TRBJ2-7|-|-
CASGFEPAKQGAGEQYF
TGTGCTAGTGGTTTCGAACCAGCAAAACAGGGAGCAGGGGAGCAGTACTTC
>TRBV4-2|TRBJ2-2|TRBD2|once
CASSPSGTSGMNTGELFF
TGTGCCAGCAGCCCATCTGGGACTAGCGGGATGAACACCGGGGAGCTGTTTTTT
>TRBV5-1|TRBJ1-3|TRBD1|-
CASCPLSPRDSGNTIYF
TGCGCCAGTTGTCCTCTCTCTCCCCGGGACAGTGGAAACACCATATATTTT
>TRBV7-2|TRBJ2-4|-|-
CASSFSGSRDNIQYF
TGTGCCAGCAGCTTTTCCGGGAGTAGGGATAACATTCAGTACTTC
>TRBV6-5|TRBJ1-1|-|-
CASSYSAGMMSEAFF
TGTGCCAGCAGTTACTCGGCAGGGATGATGTCTGAAGCTTTCTTT
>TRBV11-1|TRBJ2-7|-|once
CASSSLYEQYF
TGTGCCAGCAGCTCTCTATACGAGCAGTACTTC
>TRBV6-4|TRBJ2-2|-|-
CASSEQLNTGELFF
TGTGCCAGCTCCGAGCAGCTGAACACCGGGGAGCTGTTTTTT
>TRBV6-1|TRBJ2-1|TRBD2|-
CASRPTSGTINEQFF
TGTGCCAGCAGACCCACTAGCGGCACTATCAATGAGCAGTTCTTC
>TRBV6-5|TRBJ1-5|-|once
CASSYSRGLGQPQHF
TGTGCCAGCAGTTACTCAAGGGGGTTGGGTCAGCCCCAGCATTTT
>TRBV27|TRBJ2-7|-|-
CASSPGIYSYEQYF
TGTGCCAGCAGTCCCGGGATTTATTCCTACGAGCAGTACTTC
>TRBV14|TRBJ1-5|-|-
CARCLGAENNQPQHF
TGTGCCAGATGCCTCGGGGCCGAGAACAATCAGCCCCAGCATTTT
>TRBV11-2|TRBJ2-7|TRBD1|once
CASRSGWTGATYEQYF
TGTGCCAGCAGATCAGGCTGGACAGGCGCAACCTACGAGCAGTACTTC
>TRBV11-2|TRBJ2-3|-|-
CASSSPGLSGSPVRYF
TGTGCCAGCAGCTCTCCCGGGCTTTCGGGCTCCCCAGTGAGGTATTTT
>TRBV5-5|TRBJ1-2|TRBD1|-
CASSRAGAGGGGYTF
TGTGCCAGCAGCCGCGCGGGGGCAGGGGGCGGTGGCTACACCTTC
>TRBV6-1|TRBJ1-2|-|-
CASSVSDTVGYTF
TGTGCCAGCAGTGTCAGTGACACCGTCGGCTACACCTTC
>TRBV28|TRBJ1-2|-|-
CASSSRGVYGYTF
TGTGCCAGCAGTTCCCGGGGCGTCTATGGCTACACCTTC
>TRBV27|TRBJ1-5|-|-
CASSLLAGTNQPQHF
TGTGCCAGCAGTTTGCTGGCAGGGACCAATCAGCCCCAGCATTTT
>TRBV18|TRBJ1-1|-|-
CASSPRTLNTEAFF
TGTGCCAGCTCACCCAGGACACTGAACACTGAAGCTTTCTTT
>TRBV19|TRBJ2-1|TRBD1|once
CATGQGTLTEQFF
TGTGCCACGGGACAGGGGACGTTGACTGAGCAGTTCTTC
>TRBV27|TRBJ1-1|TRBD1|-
CASSLTGYTEAFF
TGTGCCAGCAGTTTGACAGGGTACACTGAAGCTTTCTTT
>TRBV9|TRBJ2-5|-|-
CASSAGRSETQYF
TGTGCCAGCAGCGCCGGGCGATCAGAGACCCAGTACTTC
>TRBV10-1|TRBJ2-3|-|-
CASSEIDGTTDTQYF
TGCGCCAGCAGTGAAATCGACGGAACCACAGATACGCAGTATTTT
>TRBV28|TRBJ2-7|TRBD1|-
CAREGQGTYEQYF
TGTGCCAGAGAAGGACAGGGGACCTACGAGCAGTACTTC
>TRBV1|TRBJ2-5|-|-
CTSSQDLQGATSAETQYF
TGCACCAGCAGCCAAGATCTTCAGGGGGCGACCTCAGCGGAGACCCAGTACTTC
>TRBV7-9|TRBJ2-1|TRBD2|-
CASSLGPAGGPEQFF
TGTGCCAGCAGCTTAGGTCCAGCGGGAGGTCCTGAGCAGTTCTTC
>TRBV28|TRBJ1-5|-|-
CASSRGKVNQPQHF
TGTGCCAGCAGTCGAGGAAAGGTAAATCAGCCCCAGCATTTT
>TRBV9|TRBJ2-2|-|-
CASSVQGNTGELFF
TGTGCCAGCAGCGTTCAGGGGAACACCGGGGAGCTGTTTTTT
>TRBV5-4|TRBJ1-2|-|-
CASSSPKPNYGYTF
TGTGCCAGCAGCTCCCCCAAACCGAACTATGGCTACACCTTC
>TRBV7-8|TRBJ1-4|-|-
CASSLGRLSGEKLFF
TGTGCCAGCAGCTTAGGGCGTTTAAGCGGGGAAAAACTGTTTTTT
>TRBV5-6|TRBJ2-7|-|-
CASSLREFGNEQYF
TGTGCCAGCAGCTTGCGGGAGTTCGGGAACGAGCAGTACTTC
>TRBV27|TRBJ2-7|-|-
CASSFRPAGPVISSYEQYF
TGTGCCAGCAGTTTCCGGCCGGCGGGACCCGTTATTTCGTCCTACGAGCAGTACTTC
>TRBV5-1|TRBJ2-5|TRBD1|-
CASSPQGAGAGTQYF
TGCGCCAGCAGCCCACAGGGGGCGGGCGCCGGGACCCAGTACTTC
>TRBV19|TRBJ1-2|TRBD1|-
CASSLQGNYGYTF
TGTGCCAGTAGTCTACAGGGGAACTATGGCTACACCTTC
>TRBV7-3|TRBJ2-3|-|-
CASSNRARTDTQYF
TGTGCCAGCAGCAACAGGGCCCGCACAGATACGCAGTATTTT
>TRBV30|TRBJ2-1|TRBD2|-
CAWSVTSGKDEQFF
TGTGCCTGGAGTGTTACTAGCGGGAAGGATGAGCAGTTCTTC
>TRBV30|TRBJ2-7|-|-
CAWSNRGFYEQYF
TGTGCCTGGAGTAATCGAGGGTTCTACGAGCAGTACTTC
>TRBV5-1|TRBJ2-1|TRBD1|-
CASSLGQGPYNEQFF
TGCGCCAGCAGCCTGGGACAGGGGCCCTACAATGAGCAGTTCTTC
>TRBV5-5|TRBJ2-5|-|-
CASSSAGSQETQYF
TGTGCCAGCAGCAGTGCTGGGTCTCAAGAGACCCAGTACTTC